This T cell receptor (beta chain) comes out of a study of blood T cell repertoires in COVID-19. Across the whole study: The United States, Italy and Spain provided the acute and convalescent COVID-19 samples. The analysed material was cDNA or gDNA that came from T cells, B-cell-depleted T cells, or PBMCs.

Authors' methods: Cell counts per sample came from amplifying reference gene primers. Data came from immunoSEQ multiplex PCR; TCRdb stores just in-frame clones and leaves some out. From that table come the V and J calls and clone size; the DNA was used to work out D and trimming. In the table there are about 64,000 clones, 80% to 95% of which are singletons. Germline CDR1 and CDR2: SNHLY and FYNNEI. The CDR3 consists of 15 residues. The J segment lost 3 bases and the V segment lost 3 bases, leaving 3 bases of the junction unmatched. This clone has a single count. The chain is built from TRBV2 and TRBJ2-3; TRBD2 agrees at 10 bases. Material for sequencing was peripheral blood. The TCR originated in a woman aged 80 or older with active COVID-19. The CDR3 protein is CASSEQAGGTDTQYF. CDR3 DNA: TGTGCCAGCAGTGAGCAAGCGGGGGGGACAGATACGCAGTATTTT. Full variable domain (outside the CDR3, taken from reference TRBV2 and TRBJ2-3): EPEVTQTPSHQVTQMGQEVILRCVPISNHLYFYWYRQILGQKVEFLVSFYNNEISEKSEIFDDQFSVERPDGSNFTLKIRSTKLEDSAMYFCASSEQAGGTDTQYFGPGTRLTVL.